This is a list of T cell receptor beta chains from one sample in a study of shared clonotypes between healthy human individuals. Assay used: immunoSEQ multiplex PCR; TCRdb lists only in-frame clones, some missing. Seen here are about 980,000 clones, about three quarters observed once, and the top ten hold approximately 1.5%. The sequenced sample consisted of memory CD4+ T cells sorted from blood. All receptors come from a man aged 18-30 years in good health. Each CDR3 is given with its conserved first and last residue. The order of the fields is CDR3 length, clone size, D gene, J gene, V gene, CDR3 protein, CDR3 DNA. The D gene is left open where the match is weak. Expanded clones are given a class, and other clones once, few, many or no size at all.

15	-	-	TRBJ2-5	TRBV5-1	CASSGRGGSEETQYF	TGCGCCAGCAGCGGCCGAGGGGGTTCAGAGGAGACCCAGTACTTC
15	-	TRBD1	TRBJ2-2	TRBV5-4	CASSLTGDNTGELFF	TGTGCCAGCAGCCTGACAGGGGACAACACCGGGGAGCTGTTTTTT
14	once	TRBD1	TRBJ1-1	TRBV10-1	CASTPGQGNTEAFF	TGCGCCAGCACCCCGGGACAGGGGAACACTGAAGCTTTCTTT
15	-	-	TRBJ2-1	TRBV9	CASSVAGQGVGEQFF	TGTGCCAGCAGCGTAGCCGGTCAGGGAGTTGGTGAGCAGTTCTTC
14	-	-	TRBJ1-1	TRBV2	CASSEGALNTEAFF	TGTGCCAGCAGTGAAGGGGCCCTGAACACTGAAGCTTTCTTT
13	-	-	TRBJ2-7	TRBV4-1	CASSQDTPRVQYF	TGCGCCAGCAGCCAAGATACCCCCAGGGTGCAGTACTTC
13	-	TRBD1	TRBJ1-2	TRBV10-3	CAIRPTGDYGYTF	TGTGCCATCAGACCGACAGGGGACTATGGCTACACCTTC
13	once	-	TRBJ1-1	TRBV11-2	CASSLRGDTEAFF	TGTGCCAGCAGCTTACGAGGGGACACTGAAGCTTTCTTT
15	once	TRBD1	TRBJ2-7	TRBV5-1	CASSIVGQGPSEQYF	TGCGCCAGCAGCATTGTAGGACAGGGACCTTCCGAGCAGTACTTC
15	-	TRBD1	TRBJ2-5	TRBV28	CASSRTGKVQETQYF	TGTGCCAGCAGTAGGACAGGGAAGGTTCAGGAGACCCAGTACTTC
19	-	TRBD2	TRBJ2-3	TRBV10-1	CASSEEGLAAPHGTDTQYF	TGCGCCAGCAGTGAGGAAGGGCTAGCGGCGCCCCATGGCACAGATACGCAGTATTTT
14	-	-	TRBJ1-5	TRBV27	CASSSLDSNQPQHF	TGTGCCAGCAGTTCCCTGGATAGCAATCAGCCCCAGCATTTT
13	-	-	TRBJ1-1	TRBV28	CASSLVKGTEAFF	TGTGCCAGCAGTTTGGTGAAAGGCACTGAAGCTTTCTTT
10	-	-	TRBJ2-1	TRBV20-1	CSAQKNEQFF	TGCAGTGCCCAGAAAAATGAGCAGTTCTTC
14	few	-	TRBJ2-1	TRBV21-1	CASRQHGTEGEQFF	TGTGCCAGCAGACAACATGGGACAGAGGGTGAGCAGTTCTTC
17	-	-	TRBJ1-5	TRBV7-9	CASSLGGGPQSNQPQHF	TGTGCCAGCAGCTTAGGCGGGGGGCCACAGAGCAATCAGCCCCAGCATTTT
15	-	-	TRBJ1-5	TRBV6-1	CASSTSQGLFQPQHF	TGTGCCAGCAGTACGTCCCAGGGGTTGTTCCAGCCCCAGCATTTT
19	-	TRBD1	TRBJ1-6	TRBV4-1	CASSQVPGQGIWGNSPLHF	TGCGCCAGCAGCCAAGTGCCGGGACAGGGGATTTGGGGTAATTCACCCCTCCACTTT
15	-	-	TRBJ2-1	TRBV5-4	CASSLDWGTYNEQFF	TGTGCCAGCAGCTTGGACTGGGGGACCTACAATGAGCAGTTCTTC
14	-	-	TRBJ1-5	TRBV7-9	CASSLEGQEGPQHF	TGTGCCAGCAGCTTAGAGGGACAAGAAGGGCCCCAGCATTTT
12	once	TRBD1	TRBJ2-7	TRBV29-1	CSVTGDQYEQYF	TGCAGCGTGACAGGGGATCAGTACGAGCAGTACTTC
15	-	-	TRBJ2-3	TRBV6-5	CASRPRGRRGDTQYF	TGTGCCAGCAGGCCTAGAGGGAGGCGAGGAGATACGCAGTATTTT
14	once	TRBD2	TRBJ2-2	TRBV15	CATSGGLGTGELFF	TGTGCCACCAGCGGGGGACTAGGCACCGGGGAGCTGTTTTTT
12	-	-	TRBJ2-1	TRBV2	CVTGRVYNEQFF	TGTGTCACCGGCAGAGTATACAATGAGCAGTTCTTC
13	-	-	TRBJ2-5	TRBV15	CATSSPRPETQYF	TGTGCCACCAGCAGCCCCCGCCCGGAGACCCAGTACTTC